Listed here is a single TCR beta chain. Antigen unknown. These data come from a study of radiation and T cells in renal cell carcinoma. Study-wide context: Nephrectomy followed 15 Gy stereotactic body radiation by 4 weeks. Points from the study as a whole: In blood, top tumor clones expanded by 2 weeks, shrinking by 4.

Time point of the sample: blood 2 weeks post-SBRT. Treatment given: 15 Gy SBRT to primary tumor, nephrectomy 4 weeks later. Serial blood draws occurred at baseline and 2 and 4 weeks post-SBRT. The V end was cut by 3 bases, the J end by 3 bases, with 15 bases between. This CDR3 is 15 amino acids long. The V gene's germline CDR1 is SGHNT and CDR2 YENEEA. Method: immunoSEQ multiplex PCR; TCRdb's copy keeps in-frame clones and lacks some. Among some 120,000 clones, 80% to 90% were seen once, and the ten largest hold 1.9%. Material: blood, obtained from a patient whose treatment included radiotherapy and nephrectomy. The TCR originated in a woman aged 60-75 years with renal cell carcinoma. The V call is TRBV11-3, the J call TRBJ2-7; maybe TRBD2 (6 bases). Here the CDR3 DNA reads TGTGCCAGCAGCTTGGAGGGATCAAGAGTCTACGAGCAGTACTTC. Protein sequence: CASSLEGSRVYEQYF.